A single sample is the source of the 14 T cell receptor beta chains below, sequenced in a study of cytomegalovirus exposure and HLA in healthy donors (dated by TCRdb to the late 2010s). Libraries were built with the immunoSEQ multiplex PCR assay. The multiplex PCR relied on a mix of 60 forward primers for TCR Vbeta segments and 13 reverse primers for TCR Jbeta segments. TCRdb stores this immuneACCESS table with in-frame sequences only. Part of the clones is absent; in the studies checked, under half of the shortfall reflects unresolved V genes, and no reason is known for the rest. This sample lists just over 150,000 clones; 75% to 80% were detected once. The top ten clonotypes cover about 0.91% of the sample. Sequenced material: PBMCs. These TCRs come from a woman aged 50 to 65 in good health and CMV-seropositive.

V gene TRBV19 combines with J gene TRBJ2-3; D gene unclear. In germline, CDR1 is LNHDA, CDR2 SQIVND (reference sequence). V was cut by 3 bases and J by 0 bases, with 4 bases left in between. This CDR3 spans 13 amino acids. CDR3 sequence (DNA): TGTGCCAGTAGTATGGGCAGCACAGATACGCAGTATTTT. Translation gives CASSMGSTDTQYF.

The chain carries TRBV11-2 and TRBJ2-5; D perhaps matches TRBD2 (5 bases). The CDR3 loop spans 15 amino acids. The V gene's germline CDR1 is SGHAT and CDR2 FQNNGV. V lost 5 bases, J lost 5 bases, and 18 bases lay in between. CDR3 DNA sequence: TGTGCCAGCAGCGATCTGGCCAACGGGGAGGAGACCCAGTACTTC. It codes for CASSDLANGEETQYF.

The genes are TRBV5-4 and TRBJ2-7, with TRBD1 matching over 8 bases. The length of the CDR3 is 15 residues. V trimming: 4 bases; J trimming: 4 bases; junction bases outside the gene matches: 10. Per germline, CDR1 SGHNT and CDR2 YYREEE (reference sequence). The CDR3 region is CASSLTGGSIYEQYF. CDR3 coding DNA: TGTGCCAGCAGCCTCACAGGGGGGTCGATATACGAGCAGTACTTC.

This clone was counted between two and nine times. The chain joins TRBV11-2 to TRBJ1-3; 8 bases agree with TRBD1. The CDR3 has 15 amino acids. The germline V gene has CDR1 SGHAT and CDR2 FQNNGV. The V gene end was trimmed by 4 bases and the J gene end by 4 bases; junction bases not matched to a gene: 6. Here the CDR3 DNA reads TGTGCCAGCAGCTGGATGGACAGGGAGGGAAACACCATATATTTT. Amino acid sequence: CASSWMDREGNTIYF.

This chain connects TRBV18 to TRBJ2-2, with 7 bases matching TRBD1. The germline CDR1 and CDR2 sequences are KGHSH and LQKENI. V gave up 3 bases and J gave up 0 bases; unmatched junction bases: 4. CDR3 length: 16 amino acids. The chain's CDR3 is CASSPRDRPNTGELFF. In DNA form, the CDR3 reads TGTGCCAGCTCACCCCGGGACAGACCGAACACCGGGGAGCTGTTTTTT.

The chain recombines TRBV18 with TRBJ1-5; D is ambiguous. V lost 1 base, J lost 6 bases, and 4 bases lay in between. The germline gives CDR1 KGHSH, CDR2 LQKENI. CDR3 length: 12 residues. The CDR3 loop reads CASSPLGQPQHF. CDR3 DNA sequence: TGTGCCAGCTCACCACTCGGTCAGCCCCAGCATTTT.

In this sample, this clone turned up a few times. This rearrangement joins TRBV5-5 to TRBJ1-2, with TRBD1 as a possible D gene (5 bases). Germline CDR1 reads SGHKS; CDR2 reads YYEKEE (reference sequence). V lost 0 bases to trimming and J lost 4 bases, with 16 bases between them. The CDR3 covers 16 residues. CDR3 protein: CASSLVSGGSAYGYTF. DNA of the CDR3: TGTGCCAGCAGCTTGGTTTCCGGGGGATCGGCCTATGGCTACACCTTC.

The chain uses TRBV9 and TRBJ1-1, with a tentative D call TRBD1 (6 bases). The CDR3 length is 14 residues. V was shortened by 3 bases and J by 2 bases, with 11 bases between the two germline ends. Germline lookup yields CDR1 SGDLS and CDR2 YYNGEE. The CDR3 here is CASSETGFNTEAFF. CDR3 sequence (DNA): TGTGCCAGCAGCGAGACAGGTTTTAACACTGAAGCTTTCTTT. The whole variable domain, remainder taken from reference TRBV9 and TRBJ1-1, is DSGVTQTPKHLITATGQRVTLRCSPRSGDLSVYWYQQSLDQGLQFLIQYYNGEERAKGNILERFSAQQFPDLHSELNLSSLELGDSALYFCASSETGFNTEAFFGQGTRLTVV.

In DNA form, the CDR3 reads TGTGCCAGCAGTGGGGCCGGGACAGGGGTTGAAGCTTTCTTT. Translated, it gives CASSGAGTGVEAFF. The V gene is TRBV28, the J gene TRBJ1-1; 10 bases align to TRBD1. Looked up from germline, CDR1 is MDHEN and CDR2 is SYDVKM. Trimming removed 5 bases from V and 7 bases from J; junction bases left unmatched: 7. This CDR3 comprises 14 residues.

Only a few counts were recorded for this clone. The V call is TRBV10-2, the J call TRBJ2-1; 7 bases are shared with TRBD1. This CDR3 has 15 amino acids. CDR1 and CDR2 (germline): WSHSY, SAAADI. The junction had 7 bases not matched to a gene; V was cut back by 5 bases and J by 3 bases. The CDR3 region is CASSYNRDSYNEQFF. The DNA of the CDR3 is TGCGCCAGCAGTTACAACAGGGACAGCTACAATGAGCAGTTCTTC.

The chain joins TRBV23-1 to TRBJ2-7, with a weak D call TRBD2 (6 bases). TRBV23-1 is designated an ORF whose function remains uncertain. This CDR3 comprises 12 residues. The V and J ends lost 6 bases and 6 bases respectively, with 12 bases between them. The CDR3 loop reads CASRWGRCEQYF. In DNA form, the CDR3 reads TGCGCCAGCAGGTGGGGGAGGTGCGAGCAGTACTTC.

The chain joins TRBV10-3 to TRBJ2-3; 9 positions match TRBD1. The CDR3 length is 16 residues. Trimming removed 0 bases from V and 2 bases from J; junction bases left unmatched: 3. Germline CDR1 ENHRY, CDR2 SYGVKD. The CDR3 DNA is TGTGCCATCAGTGAGTCGACAGGGGGACCCACAGATACGCAGTATTTT. Amino acids: CAISESTGGPTDTQYF.

The J gene is TRBJ2-5, the V gene TRBV4-3, with D perhaps matching TRBD2 (5 bases). Germline V lookup: CDR1 LGHNA, CDR2 YSLEER. The CDR3 totals 15 residues. V was pared by 0 bases and J by 3 bases, with 11 bases between. The CDR3 DNA follows: TGCGCCAGCAGCCAAGATCTTGGACTGGAAGAGACCCAGTACTTC. It codes for CASSQDLGLEETQYF.

There are a few counts of this clone. The CDR3 bases are TGTGCCAGCAGCTTTTCCGGGACTAGCGGAGCCTACAATGAGCAGTTCTTC. Its translation is CASSFSGTSGAYNEQFF. J is TRBJ2-1 and V is TRBV7-9; 11 bases are a match to TRBD2. CDR3 length: 17 residues. Trimming cost V 3 bases and J 2 bases; bases outside gene matches: 6. Per germline, CDR1 SEHNR and CDR2 FQNEAQ (reference sequence).